These 15 T cell receptor beta chains originate from one sample sequenced in a study of blood T cell repertoires in COVID-19. The table came from immunoSEQ multiplex PCR; TCRdb's copy has only in-frame clones and leaves some out. There are about 110,000 clones in the sample; about nine tenths occur only once, and 1% to 1.4% lies in the top ten. Sequencing was carried out using peripheral blood. Receptors were obtained from a human donor in a cohort sampled during active COVID-19.

The chain links TRBV14 to TRBJ2-4; TRBD2 matches 13 bases. Trimming at V came to 4 bases and at J to 7 bases, leaving 16 bases not matched to a gene. The CDR3 loop spans 19 amino acids. Germline V lookup: CDR1 SGHDN, CDR2 FVKESK. CDR3 in DNA: TGTGCCAGCAGCCCTACCGGGGTACTAGCGGGGGGGCTCATGAACATTCAGTACTTC. It translates to CASSPTGVLAGGLMNIQYF.

The J gene is TRBJ2-4, the V gene TRBV14, with 7 bases matching TRBD1. This CDR3 has 15 residues. CDR1 is SGHDN, CDR2 FVKESK, per germline. Unmatched junction bases numbered 5, after V lost 6 bases and J lost 0 bases. The CDR3 nucleotides are TGTGCCAGCAGTCCCACAGGGGTAGCCAAAAACATTCAGTACTTC. It specifies CASSPTGVAKNIQYF.

The chain carries TRBV5-1 and TRBJ2-3; TRBD2 aligns across 13 bases. From germline, CDR1 is SGHRS and CDR2 YFSETQ. V lost 3 bases to trimming and J lost 6 bases; unmatched junction nucleotides: 4. The length of the CDR3 is 15 residues. Here the CDR3 reads CASSSTSGRSDTQYF. The CDR3 DNA reads as TGCGCCAGCAGCTCGACTAGCGGGAGGTCCGATACGCAGTATTTT.

This chain uses TRBV9 with TRBJ2-3; no clear D. Trimming cost V 0 bases and J 7 bases, with 9 bases left between them. The CDR3 covers 13 residues. The germline V gene encodes CDR1 SGDLS and CDR2 YYNGEE. The CDR3 spells CASSVESRNTQYF. The CDR3 region has the DNA TGTGCCAGCAGCGTAGAATCGAGAAATACGCAGTATTTT.

This chain joins TRBV12-3 or TRBV12-4 and TRBJ1-1, with a possible D match to TRBD1 (5 bases). The CDR3 has 12 residues. V was clipped by 3 bases and J by 7 bases, with 9 bases between them. CDR3 in amino acids: CASSFLGGEAFF. Written as DNA, the CDR3 is TGTGCCAGCAGTTTTCTGGGGGGTGAAGCTTTCTTT.

The chain is built from TRBV6-5 and TRBJ2-7; 8 bases match TRBD2. The CDR3 is 14 residues long. Germline V gene data show CDR1 as MNHEY and CDR2 as SVGAGI. V was pared by 1 base and J by 1 base, with 0 bases of the junction left unmatched. The CDR3 loop is CASSYLAGSYEQYF. CDR3 nucleotides: TGTGCCAGCAGTTACTTAGCGGGGTCCTACGAGCAGTACTTC.

The rearrangement links TRBV10-3 to TRBJ2-1; 10 bases are shared with TRBD1. V was clipped by 4 bases and J by 6 bases; unmatched bases: 6. The germline gives CDR1 ENHRY, CDR2 SYGVKD. The CDR3 loop spans 15 amino acids. The CDR3 sequence: CAISVGTGVVNEQFF. For the CDR3, the DNA is TGTGCCATCAGTGTGGGGACAGGGGTTGTCAATGAGCAGTTCTTC.

The V gene is TRBV18, the J gene TRBJ2-7, with a possible D match to TRBD1 (5 bases). The CDR3 spans 14 residues. Germline-derived CDR1 and CDR2 are KGHSH and LQKENI. The germline V and J ends were trimmed by 3 bases and 0 bases, with 9 bases remaining between them. This CDR3 is CASSPQGISYEQYF. CDR3 nucleotides: TGTGCCAGCTCACCCCAGGGAATCTCCTACGAGCAGTACTTC. Full variable domain (missing parts from reference TRBV18 and TRBJ2-7): NAGVMQNPRHLVRRRGQEARLRCSPMKGHSHVYWYRQLPEEGLKFMVYLQKENIIDESGMPKERFSAEFPKEGPSILRIQQVVRGDSAAYFCASSPQGISYEQYFGPGTRLTVT.

This clone showed up just once. The chain combines TRBV6-1 with TRBJ2-3; 11 positions match TRBD2. Germline V gene data show CDR1 as MNHNS and CDR2 as SASEGT. The CDR3 runs 16 residues. The V segment lost 4 bases and the J segment 2 bases; nucleotides outside the gene matches: 5. The CDR3 DNA reads as TGTGCCAGCAGTGCGCTAGCGGGGGGAGCCACAGATACGCAGTATTTT. Translating it yields CASSALAGGATDTQYF.

This chain links TRBV28 with TRBJ1-4; 10 positions match TRBD1. Germline assignment: CDR1 MDHEN and CDR2 SYDVKM. This CDR3 spans 15 amino acids. The V gene end was trimmed by 6 bases and the J gene end by 8 bases; junction bases not matched to a gene: 9. As DNA, the CDR3 is TGTGCCAGCAGACCGACAGGGGGCGCGTGGGAAAAACTGTTTTTT. Residues: CASRPTGGAWEKLFF. Filled out from reference TRBV28 and TRBJ1-4, the complete variable domain reads DVKVTQSSRYLVKRTGEKVFLECVQDMDHENMFWYRQDPGLGLRLIYFSYDVKMKEKGDIPEGYSVSREKKERFSLILESASTNQTSMYLCASRPTGGAWEKLFFGSGTQLSVL.

The chain links TRBV24-1 to TRBJ2-1; 16 bases fit TRBD2. The CDR3 consists of 16 residues. Germline V lookup: CDR1 KGHDR, CDR2 SFDVKD. The junction had 8 bases not matched to a gene; V was cut back by 4 bases and J by 12 bases. The CDR3 spells CATSDPGLAGGRGQFF. The DNA for the CDR3 is TGTGCCACCAGTGACCCGGGACTAGCGGGGGGGAGGGGGCAGTTCTTC.

J is TRBJ1-5 and V is TRBV19, with a possible D match to TRBD1 (6 bases). Germline lookup yields CDR1 LNHDA and CDR2 SQIVND (reference sequence). This CDR3 is 16 amino acids long. Between the trimmed V and J ends, which lost 2 bases and 0 bases, there was a span of 11 bases. The CDR3 nucleotides read TGTGCCAGTAGTATATCCAGGGGTGGTAGCAATCAGCCCCAGCATTTT. Its protein is CASSISRGGSNQPQHF.

J is TRBJ2-7 and V is TRBV23-1, with D uncertain. TRBV23-1 is identified as an open reading frame with a role that is uncertain. The CDR3 contains 12 residues. Trimming took 10 bases from V and 3 from J, leaving 13 bases between them. CDR3 sequence reads: CAIHSVHYEQYF. CDR3 nucleotides: TGCGCCATCCATTCGGTCCACTACGAGCAGTACTTC.

V usage is TRBV2 and J usage is TRBJ1-1; 9 bases are shared with TRBD1. The CDR3 extends over 18 amino acids. J was trimmed by 0 bases and V by 8 bases; bases with no gene match: 16. Looked up from germline, CDR1 is SNHLY and CDR2 is FYNNEI. This CDR3 reads CASSSPLPGQGMNTEAFF. The CDR3, as DNA: TGTGCCAGCTCCTCTCCTTTGCCGGGACAGGGCATGAACACTGAAGCTTTCTTT.

CDR3 bases: TGTGCCAGCAGGGAGGCTGGTGGAAACACCATATATTTT. Translating it yields CASREAGGNTIYF. V usage is TRBV12-3 or TRBV12-4 and J usage is TRBJ1-3; D gene ambiguous. The CDR3 covers 13 residues. V was trimmed by 6 bases and J by 3 bases, leaving 9 bases between them.